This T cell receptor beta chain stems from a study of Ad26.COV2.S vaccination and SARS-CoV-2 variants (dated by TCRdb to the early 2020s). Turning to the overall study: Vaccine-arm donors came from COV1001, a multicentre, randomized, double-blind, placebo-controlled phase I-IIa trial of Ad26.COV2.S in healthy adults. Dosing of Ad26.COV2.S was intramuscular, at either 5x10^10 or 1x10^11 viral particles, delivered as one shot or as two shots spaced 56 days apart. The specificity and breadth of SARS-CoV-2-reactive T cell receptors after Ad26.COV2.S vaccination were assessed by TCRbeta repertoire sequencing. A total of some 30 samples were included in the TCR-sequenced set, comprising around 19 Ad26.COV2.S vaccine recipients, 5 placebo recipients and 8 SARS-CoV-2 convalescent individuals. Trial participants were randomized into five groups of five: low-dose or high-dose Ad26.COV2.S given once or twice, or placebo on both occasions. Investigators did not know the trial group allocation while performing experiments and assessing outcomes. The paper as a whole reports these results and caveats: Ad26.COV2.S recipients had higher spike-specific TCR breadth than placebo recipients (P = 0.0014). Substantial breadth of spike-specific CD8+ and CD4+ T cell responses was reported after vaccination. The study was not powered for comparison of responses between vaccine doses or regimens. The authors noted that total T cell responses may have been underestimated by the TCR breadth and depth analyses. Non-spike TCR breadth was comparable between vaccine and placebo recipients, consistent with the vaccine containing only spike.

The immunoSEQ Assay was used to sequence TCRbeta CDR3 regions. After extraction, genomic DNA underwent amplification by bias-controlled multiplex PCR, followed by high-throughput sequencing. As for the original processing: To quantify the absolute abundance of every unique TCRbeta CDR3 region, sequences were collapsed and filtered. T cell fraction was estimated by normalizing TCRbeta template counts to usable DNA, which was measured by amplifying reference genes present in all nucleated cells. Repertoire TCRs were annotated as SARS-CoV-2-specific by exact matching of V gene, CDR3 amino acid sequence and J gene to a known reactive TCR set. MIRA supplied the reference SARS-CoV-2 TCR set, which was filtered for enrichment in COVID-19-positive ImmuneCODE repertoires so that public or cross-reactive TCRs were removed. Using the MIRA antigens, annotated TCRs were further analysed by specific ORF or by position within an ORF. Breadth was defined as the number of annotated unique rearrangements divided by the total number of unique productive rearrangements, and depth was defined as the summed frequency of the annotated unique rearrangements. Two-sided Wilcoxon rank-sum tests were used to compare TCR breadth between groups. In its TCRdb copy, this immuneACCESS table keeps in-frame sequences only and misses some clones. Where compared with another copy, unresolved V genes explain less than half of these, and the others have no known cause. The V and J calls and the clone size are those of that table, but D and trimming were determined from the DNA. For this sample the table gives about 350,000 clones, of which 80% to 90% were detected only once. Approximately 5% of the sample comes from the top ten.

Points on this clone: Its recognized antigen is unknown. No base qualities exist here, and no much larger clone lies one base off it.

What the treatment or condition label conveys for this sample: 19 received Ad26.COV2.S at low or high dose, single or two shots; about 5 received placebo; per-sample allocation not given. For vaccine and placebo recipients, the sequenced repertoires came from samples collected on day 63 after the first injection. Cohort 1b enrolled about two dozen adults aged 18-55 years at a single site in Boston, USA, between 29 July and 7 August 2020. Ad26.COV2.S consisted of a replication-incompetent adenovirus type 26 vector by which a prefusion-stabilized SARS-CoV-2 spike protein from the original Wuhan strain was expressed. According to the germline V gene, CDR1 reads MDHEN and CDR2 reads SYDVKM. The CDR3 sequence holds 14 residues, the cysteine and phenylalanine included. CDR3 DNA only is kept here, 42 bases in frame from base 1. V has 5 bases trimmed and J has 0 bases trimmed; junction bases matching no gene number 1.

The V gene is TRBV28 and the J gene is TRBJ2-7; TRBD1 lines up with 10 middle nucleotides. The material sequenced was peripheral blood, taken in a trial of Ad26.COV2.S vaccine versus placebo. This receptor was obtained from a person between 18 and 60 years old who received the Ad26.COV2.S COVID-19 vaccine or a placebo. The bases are TGTGCCAGCAGTCGACAGGGGGCCTCCTACGAGCAGTACTTC. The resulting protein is CASSRQGASYEQYF.